The 6 T cell receptor beta chains presented below share a single source sample, sequenced in a study of CD8+CD57+ T cells in acquired aplastic anemia. Genomic DNA acted as the template from which TCR beta VDJ combination and CDR3 sequence profiling were carried out. TCRdb reprocessed the reads via MiXCR and lists one record per CDR3 protein. The table has 200,000 to 300,000 distinct CDR3 sequences, 40% to 50% seen once. Patients sequenced had flow cytometry evidence of CD8+CD57+ cell expansion. Sequencing input: sorted CD4+, CD8+, or CD8+CD57+ T cells (not recorded which) from PBMCs. The receptors here all came from a human donor with aplastic anemia.

This clonotype was picked up many times. This CDR3 reads CASSATSQETQYF. The CDR3 region has the DNA TGTGCCAGCAGCGCGACCTCTCAAGAGACCCAGTACTTC. This sequence joins TRBV5-6 and TRBJ2-5, with D uncertain. The CDR3 spans 13 residues. The ends were cut back, 4 bases at V and 2 bases at J, with 9 bases in the middle. CDR1 SGHDT and CDR2 YYEEEE come from the germline V gene.

This clonotype was detected only a few times. A single base separates this from a much larger clone, so it may be a read error. The chain recombines TRBV12-3 or TRBV12-4 with TRBJ1-4; D ambiguous. The CDR3 length is 11 residues. CDR3 in amino acids: CGVGLGERLFF. Written as DNA, the CDR3 is TGTGGTGTGGGTCTCGGTGAAAGACTGTTTTTT.

The chain employs TRBV5-5 and TRBJ1-1, with a tentative D call TRBD1 (6 bases). The CDR3 is 14 residues long. CDR1 is SGHKS and CDR2 is YYEKEE in the germline V gene (reference sequence). Deletions cut 1 base from V and 5 bases from J, with 12 bases between. In DNA form, the CDR3 reads TGTGCCAGCAGCTTGTGGGGGCCCGGGACTGAAGCTTTCTTT. Translated: CASSLWGPGTEAFF.

The sample holds a few counts of this clonotype. This rearrangement joins TRBV20-1 to TRBJ2-5; 13 positions match TRBD2. V shed 7 bases and J 5 bases; nucleotides not matched to a gene: 10. The germline V gene has CDR1 DFQATT and CDR2 SNEGSKA (reference sequence). The CDR3 runs to 15 residues. Here the CDR3 reads CSVRGTSGDSETQYF. CDR3 DNA sequence: TGCAGTGTGAGGGGGACTAGCGGGGATTCGGAGACCCAGTACTTC.

With regard to this clonotype: A much more abundant neighbour one base away suggests this may be a read error. The gene calls are TRBV7-9 and TRBJ2-1; D might be TRBD2 (5 bases). In germline, CDR1 is SEHNR, CDR2 FQNEAQ (reference sequence). The CDR3 totals 14 residues. Trimming stripped 0 bases from V and 8 bases from J, with 11 bases between. CDR3 coding DNA: TGTGCCAGCAGCTTAGCACTAGTTGATGATGAGCAGTTCTTC. It encodes CASSLALVDDEQFF.

This clonotype was detected a few times. The DNA of the CDR3 is TGTGCCAGCAGCCCGGGACACTTGAACACTGAAGCTTTCTTT. It yields the protein CASSPGHLNTEAFF. The rearrangement links TRBV9 to TRBJ1-1; D may be TRBD1 (6 bases). The CDR3 has 14 residues. Between the trimmed V and J ends, which lost 4 bases and 0 bases, there was a span of 10 bases. Germline V CDR1 and CDR2: SGDLS, YYNGEE.